This T cell receptor beta chain originates from a study of blood T cell repertoires in COVID-19. Overall study context: Whether acute or convalescent, the COVID-19 samples came from the United States, Italy and Spain.

CDR1 and CDR2 from the germline V gene are MDHEN and SYDVKM. The CDR3 covers 12 residues. V shed 4 bases and J shed 7 bases, with 10 bases lying between them. Measured with immunoSEQ multiplex PCR; TCRdb has only the in-frame clones, and not every one. The repertoire holds hundreds of thousands of clones, with around 83% as singletons. The TCR comes from a woman in her fifties or sixties with acute or convalescent COVID-19. V is TRBV28 and J is TRBJ1-2, with D uncertain. The sample taken for sequencing was peripheral blood. The CDR3: CASSSLYSGYTF. The CDR3 DNA is TGTGCCAGCAGTTCCCTATATAGTGGCTACACCTTC.